This TCR beta chain was sequenced during a study of cytomegalovirus exposure and HLA in healthy donors. The study's findings and limits: When the data were analyzed later, several of the most significant clusters appeared to be linked to common viral pathogens. The sole available immune exposure information was CMV serostatus. Earlier analysis found most TCR beta V segments productive about 87% or about 30% of the time.

The donors, nominally healthy at sampling, likely had unrecorded immune exposures. This clone was seen more than once but under ten times. No antigen is known for it. The CDR3 runs 15 residues. V lost 1 base to trimming and J lost 2 bases; unmatched junction nucleotides: 2. CDR1 MGHRA and CDR2 YSYEKL come from the germline V gene. PCR employed 60 Vbeta and 13 Jbeta primers. Assay: immunoSEQ multiplex PCR; the TCRdb copy retains only in-frame clones and omits some. The sample records just over 200,000 clones, about 70% being singletons. The TCR sequence derives from a man in his forties in good health and CMV-seropositive. The chain has TRBV4-1 and TRBJ2-1, with 7 bases matching TRBD1. Material for sequencing was PBMCs. CDR3 protein: CASSQGTGAYNEQFF. CDR3 coding DNA: TGCGCCAGCAGCCAAGGGACAGGCGCCTACAATGAGCAGTTCTTC.